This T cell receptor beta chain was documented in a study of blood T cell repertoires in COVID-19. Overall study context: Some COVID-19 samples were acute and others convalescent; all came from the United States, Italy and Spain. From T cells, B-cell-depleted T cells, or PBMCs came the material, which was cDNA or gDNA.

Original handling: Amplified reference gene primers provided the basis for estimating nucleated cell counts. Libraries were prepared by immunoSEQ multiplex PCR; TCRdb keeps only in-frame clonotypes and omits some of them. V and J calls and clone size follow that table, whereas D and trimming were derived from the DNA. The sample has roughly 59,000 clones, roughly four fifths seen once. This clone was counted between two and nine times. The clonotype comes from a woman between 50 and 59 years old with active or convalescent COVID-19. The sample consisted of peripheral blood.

The CDR3 DNA sequence: TGCGCCAGCAGCCAAGGAGCCGTGACAGGGGTACGTTCACCCCTCCACTTT. This translates into CASSQGAVTGVRSPLHF. The chain joins TRBV4-1 to TRBJ1-6; 8 positions match TRBD1. After removal of 1 base from V and 9 bases from J, the junction contained 11 bases not matched to a gene. CDR1 is MGHRA and CDR2 is YSYEKL in the germline V gene. The CDR3 totals 17 residues.